The clone carrying this T cell receptor beta chain was counted at least ten times. Its antigen is unknown. An equimolar mix of two oligonucleotides served as the beta constant-region primer for TRBC1 and TRBC2. A 12-nucleotide UMI and the SP2 primer were added to the cDNA 3' end by oligonucleotide ligation. TCRdb fed the UMI-ligation and nested PCR reads into MiXCR, producing one record per CDR3 protein. The sample includes about 85,000 distinct CDR3 sequences, 13% of them seen just once. The entry originates in a study of naive and memory T cell subsets. Study outcomes and limitations: Gini index rose across naive, CM, EM and EMRA in CD4 and CD8. The power law exponent of TCR abundance differed between naive and memory cells.

Germline CDR1 DFQATT, CDR2 SNEGSKA (reference sequence). V was shortened by 7 bases and J by 2 bases, with 10 bases between the two germline ends. The CDR3 extends over 12 amino acids. Four subsets defined by CD45RA and CD27 were sorted after CD3, CD4, CD8 and live/dead staining. The receptor was derived from a human donor in good health. Sequencing was done on a sample of central memory CD4+ T cells from blood. V usage is TRBV20-1 and J usage is TRBJ2-3, with unresolved D. The CDR3 sequence: CSEMLITDTQYF. DNA for the CDR3: TGCAGTGAAATGTTAATCACAGATACGCAGTATTTT.